The next 10 T cell receptor beta chains were all read from a single sample in a study of neurological immune-mediated disorders. A single record per CDR3 protein comes from TCRdb applying MiXCR to the 5' RACE reads. The table has tens of thousands of distinct CDR3 sequences, about 3.5% seen once. Sequenced: PBMCs. The receptors shown here come from a woman aged 50 to 60 with multiple sclerosis.

The table lists this clonotype with many counts. Just one base apart from a much larger clone, this may be a read error. The chain links TRBV6-2 or TRBV6-3 to TRBJ2-2; D perhaps matches TRBD1 (5 bases). Per the germline V gene, CDR1 is MNHEY and CDR2 is SVGEGT. Deletions cut 4 bases from V and 2 bases from J, with 11 bases between. CDR3 length: 15 residues. The CDR3 loop reads CASSFRAANTGELFF. The CDR3 coding sequence is TGTGCCAGCAGTTTCAGGGCGGCAAACACCGGGGAGCTGTTTTTT.

This clonotype was seen many times. The rearrangement joins TRBV7-8 to TRBJ2-4; perhaps D is TRBD1 or TRBD2 (5 bases each). V lost 3 bases and J lost 4, with 7 bases in between. The CDR3 totals 13 residues. CDR1 is SGHVS and CDR2 is FQNEAQ in the germline V gene. The CDR3 loop is CASSFGAKNIQYF. The CDR3, as DNA: TGTGCCAGCAGCTTCGGGGCTAAAAACATTCAGTACTTC.

This clonotype occurred many times. This rearrangement joins TRBV20-1 to TRBJ2-7; D is unresolved. CDR1 is DFQATT, CDR2 SNEGSKA, per germline (reference sequence). CDR3 size: 16 residues. Trimming took 3 bases from V and 1 from J, leaving 19 bases between them. CDR3 loop: CSASTPNLGRSYEQYF. CDR3 DNA: TGCAGTGCTAGTACACCAAACCTGGGAAGATCCTACGAGCAGTACTTC.

This chain joins TRBV20-1 and TRBJ2-1, with a tentative D call TRBD2 (5 bases). The CDR3 has 15 residues. V was trimmed by 6 bases and J by 0 bases, leaving 15 bases between them. Germline V lookup: CDR1 DFQATT, CDR2 SNEGSKA (reference sequence). The CDR3 DNA reads TGCAGTGCCTACCCCCCTGGGAGCTCCTACAATGAGCAGTTCTTC. Translating it yields CSAYPPGSSYNEQFF.

This rearrangement joins TRBV4-1 to TRBJ2-2, with TRBD1 identical over 7 bases. CDR1 is MGHRA and CDR2 is YSYEKL in the germline V gene. The ends lost 3 bases at V and 6 bases at J; junction bases unmatched: 16. The CDR3 consists of 18 residues. CDR3 DNA sequence: TGCGCCAGCAGCCATCTTTCCCGAGGCAGGGGGTACGCCGGGGAGCTGTTTTTT. Translation gives CASSHLSRGRGYAGELFF.

This clonotype was detected many times. The CDR3 nucleotides read TGTGCCAGCAGTTTTTGGGGACAGGGGAACAGCAATGAGCAGTTCTTC. Translation: CASSFWGQGNSNEQFF. The chain joins TRBV12-3 or TRBV12-4 to TRBJ2-1; the match to TRBD1 covers 10 bases. Trimming removed 3 bases from V and 6 bases from J; junction bases left unmatched: 8. The CDR3 has 16 residues.

At least ten counts were recorded for this clonotype. The CDR3: CASTLGLAATYEQYF. Written as DNA, the CDR3 is TGTGCCAGCACCCTGGGACTAGCGGCGACCTACGAGCAGTACTTC. The V call is TRBV12-3 or TRBV12-4, the J call TRBJ2-7; 11 bases align to TRBD2. The junction had 7 bases not matched to a gene; V was cut back by 7 bases and J by 2 bases. The CDR3 is 15 residues long.

This clonotype was recorded many times. J is TRBJ2-2 and V is TRBV5-1; D unresolved. The CDR3 has 13 amino acids. From germline, CDR1 is SGHRS and CDR2 YFSETQ. Trimming pared 0 bases from V and 4 bases from J, leaving 4 bases between. The CDR3 region is CASSLAFTGELFF. CDR3 coding DNA: TGCGCCAGCAGCTTGGCCTTCACCGGGGAGCTGTTTTTT.

Ten or more counts support this clonotype. The DNA of the CDR3 is TGTGCCAGCAGCTCCTACGGGACAGGCCCGGTTTATACGCAGTATTTT. It encodes CASSSYGTGPVYTQYF. The chain carries TRBV5-6 and TRBJ2-3; 8 bases align to TRBD1. The V and J ends lost 3 bases and 7 bases, in that order; junction bases with no gene match: 13. Per the germline V gene, CDR1 is SGHDT and CDR2 is YYEEEE. The CDR3 spans 16 residues.

The rearrangement joins TRBV20-1 to TRBJ2-7; TRBD2 matches at 8 bases. Germline CDR1 reads DFQATT; CDR2 reads SNEGSKA (reference sequence). V was pared by 0 bases and J by 6 bases, with 4 bases of the junction left unmatched. The CDR3 runs to 13 residues. CDR3 DNA sequence: TGCAGTGCTAGAGAGGGGACTAGTGGCGAGCAGTACTTC. Translated: CSAREGTSGEQYF.